This is a list of T cell receptor beta chains from one sample in a study of blood T cell repertoires in COVID-19. Clones were read by immunoSEQ multiplex PCR, and TCRdb kept only the in-frame ones, dropping some. The sample lists under 300,000 clones; approximately 78% were seen once. Source material: peripheral blood. These receptor sequences come from a woman in her late teens or twenties with acute or convalescent COVID-19. CDR3s include the opening cysteine and the closing phenylalanine or tryptophan. A D gene is named only where the DNA matches it firmly. Only some rows state a clone size, as once, few, many or a class for expanded clones.

d_call | j_call | v_call | clone_size | cdr3_nt | cdr3_aa
TRBD2 | TRBJ2-5 | TRBV5-1 | NA | TGCGCCAGCAGCTGGGGAACTAGCGGCCAAGAGACCCAGTACTTC | CASSWGTSGQETQYF
TRBD2 | TRBJ2-3 | TRBV6-1 | NA | TGTGCCAGCAGTGAAGCAGACCAACTAGCGGGGCACACAGATACGCAGTATTTT | CASSEADQLAGHTDTQYF
NA | TRBJ2-7 | TRBV6-5 | NA | TGTGCCAGCAGTTACTCCCACGCCGGACTGACCTACGAGCAGTACTTC | CASSYSHAGLTYEQYF
NA | TRBJ2-1 | TRBV19 | NA | TGTGCCAGTAGTATAGCCGGGATCGCTGAGCAGTTCTTC | CASSIAGIAEQFF
TRBD1 | TRBJ2-7 | TRBV6-5 | NA | TGTGCCAGCAGCACAGGGGGCAGATCCTACGAGCAGTACTTC | CASSTGGRSYEQYF
NA | TRBJ2-1 | TRBV6-5 | NA | TGTGCCAGCAGATATGGACAGTACAATGAGCAGTTCTTC | CASRYGQYNEQFF
NA | TRBJ2-2 | TRBV5-4 | NA | TGTGCCAGCAGCCAGAGCTTGGCGGGTATCTGGACCGGGGAGCTGTTTTTT | CASSQSLAGIWTGELFF
NA | TRBJ2-5 | TRBV7-3 | NA | TGTGCCAGCAGTTTAAGTGTCTCCGAGACCCAGTACTTC | CASSLSVSETQYF
TRBD1 | TRBJ1-1 | TRBV28 | few | TGTGCCAGCTTTCCGGGACAGGAAGAAGCTTTCTTT | CASFPGQEEAFF
TRBD2 | TRBJ2-3 | TRBV19 | once | TGTGCCAGTAGTATGTGGGACTACAGCACAGATACGCAGTATTTT | CASSMWDYSTDTQYF
NA | TRBJ2-1 | TRBV6-4 | few | TGTGCCAGCAGTCCGGTAGGAGGACAGACCAATGAGCAGTTCTTC | CASSPVGGQTNEQFF
NA | TRBJ2-3 | TRBV6-5 | NA | TGTGCCAGCAGTTACAGCGGTACAGATACGCAGTATTTT | CASSYSGTDTQYF
NA | TRBJ2-1 | TRBV10-2 | NA | TGCGCCAGCAGTGACCGGGGATACAATGAGCAGTTCTTC | CASSDRGYNEQFF
NA | TRBJ1-1 | TRBV6-5 | NA | TGTGCCAGCAGTTACTCTGGGAGCACCTGGAACACTGAAGCTTTCTTT | CASSYSGSTWNTEAFF
TRBD1 | TRBJ1-1 | TRBV27 | NA | TGTGCCAGCAGTTCGTACCAGGGGGGAAACACTGAAGCTTTCTTT | CASSSYQGGNTEAFF
TRBD2 | TRBJ2-3 | TRBV7-2 | NA | TGTGCCAGCAGCTCGGCCGGGACTACATACACAGATACGCAGTATTTT | CASSSAGTTYTDTQYF
TRBD1 | TRBJ1-6 | TRBV20-1 | NA | TGCAGTGCTAGTGAGGGGGCTGGTAATTCACCCCTCCACTTT | CSASEGAGNSPLHF
TRBD2 | TRBJ2-3 | TRBV10-3 | NA | TGTGCCACCGAAACACACGGGACTAGCGGGAGATTGTCGCCAGATACGCAGTATTTT | CATETHGTSGRLSPDTQYF
TRBD2 | TRBJ2-7 | TRBV30 | NA | TGTGCCTGGAGTGGCGGGTTCACTAGCGGGGCCCCCTACGAGCAGTACTTC | CAWSGGFTSGAPYEQYF
NA | TRBJ1-5 | TRBV27 | NA | TGTGCCAGCAGTGCCCCGAGGCAGCCCCAGCATTTT | CASSAPRQPQHF
TRBD1 | TRBJ2-7 | TRBV28 | NA | TGTGCCAGCACCCAGGCGGACAGGGTTAGCGAGCAGTACTTC | CASTQADRVSEQYF
TRBD2 | TRBJ2-1 | TRBV19 | NA | TGTGCCAGTAGTCTCCCAGCGGGAGGCAGCGATGAGCAGTTCTTC | CASSLPAGGSDEQFF
NA | TRBJ1-2 | TRBV4-3 | NA | TGCGCCAGCAGCCAAGATCCCGAACAGAGTCTATATGGCTACACCTTC | CASSQDPEQSLYGYTF
TRBD1 | TRBJ2-5 | TRBV2 | NA | TGTGCCAGCAGTGGTTGGGACAGGTGGGAGACCCAGTACTTC | CASSGWDRWETQYF
TRBD2 | TRBJ2-7 | TRBV28 | NA | TGTGCCAGCAGTGGGACTAGCGGCACCTACGAGCAGTACTTC | CASSGTSGTYEQYF
TRBD1 | TRBJ2-2 | TRBV6-5 | NA | TGTGCCAGCAAAGTCGGGACAGGGCCAGGCGGGGAGCTGTTTTTT | CASKVGTGPGGELFF
TRBD2 | TRBJ2-7 | TRBV18 | NA | TGTGCCAGCTCACCAGGGGAGGGAAGGGAGCAGTACTTC | CASSPGEGREQYF
TRBD2 | TRBJ2-1 | TRBV18 | NA | TGTGCCAGCTCACCTCAACTAGCGGGAGAGGCTGAGCAGTTCTTC | CASSPQLAGEAEQFF
NA | TRBJ1-1 | TRBV5-5 | NA | TGTGCCAGCAGTTACGACAGCGAAGCTTTCTTT | CASSYDSEAFF
NA | TRBJ1-5 | TRBV30 | NA | TGTGCCTGGAGTGTAGGAGGGGCGGGTCAGCCCCAGCATTTT | CAWSVGGAGQPQHF
NA | TRBJ1-5 | TRBV28 | NA | TGTGCCAGCAGTTTGGGGACTCATAGCAATCAGCCCCAGCATTTT | CASSLGTHSNQPQHF
TRBD2 | TRBJ2-1 | TRBV6-5 | NA | TGTGCCAGCAGTTACTCCGGACGGGAGGATGAGCAGTTCTTC | CASSYSGREDEQFF
TRBD2 | TRBJ2-1 | TRBV5-5 | NA | TGTGCCAGCAACCGGACTAGCGGGGGCCTGTTTAGGCCCTACAATGAGCAGTTCTTC | CASNRTSGGLFRPYNEQFF
TRBD1 | TRBJ2-5 | TRBV14 | NA | TGTGCCAGCAGCCAAGTTCGGCAGGGGGTATATGAGACCCAGTACTTC | CASSQVRQGVYETQYF
NA | TRBJ1-5 | TRBV29-1 | NA | TGCAGCGTTGCGTCAAATGAGGCTCAGCCCCAGCATTTT | CSVASNEAQPQHF
NA | TRBJ2-3 | TRBV15 | NA | TGTGCCACCAGCAGAGGGGGCAGTCTCACAGATACGCAGTATTTT | CATSRGGSLTDTQYF
NA | TRBJ1-5 | TRBV10-3 | once | TGTGCCATCAGTGAGTCGTACAGGGCAGAGGGAAATCAGCCCCAGCATTTT | CAISESYRAEGNQPQHF
TRBD2 | TRBJ2-2 | TRBV19 | NA | TGTGCCAGAGACCCCCCGGGGGGTCCCGGGGAGCTGTTTTTT | CARDPPGGPGELFF
TRBD2 | TRBJ2-5 | TRBV6-1 | NA | TGTGCCAGCAGTGACAGAGGACTAGCGGGCTCCGGATCCGAGGGGACCCAGTACTTC | CASSDRGLAGSGSEGTQYF
NA | TRBJ2-1 | TRBV24-1 | NA | TGTGCCACCACTAGCGAGAAGAACAATGAGCAGTTCTTC | CATTSEKNNEQFF
NA | TRBJ2-1 | TRBV14 | NA | TGTGCCAGCAGCCAAGCTAGCGCTTTCAATGAGCAGTTCTTC | CASSQASAFNEQFF
NA | TRBJ2-7 | TRBV21-1 | NA | TGTGCCAGCAGCAAGAAGCGCCCCTCCTACGAGCAGTACTTC | CASSKKRPSYEQYF
TRBD2 | TRBJ2-1 | TRBV24-1 | once | TGTGCCACCAGTGATTCCTCTCTAGCGGGAGTAACCGGTAATGAGCAGTTCTTC | CATSDSSLAGVTGNEQFF
TRBD1 | TRBJ2-1 | TRBV28 | NA | TGTGCCAGCAGCCGGGACAGGGGGGACGATGAGCAGTTCTTC | CASSRDRGDDEQFF
NA | TRBJ1-1 | TRBV28 | few | TGTGCCAGCAGTTTGGTCCTGTGGGAGGAAGCTTTCTTT | CASSLVLWEEAFF
TRBD2 | TRBJ2-2 | TRBV4-3 | NA | TGCGCCAGCAGCCATCCGCTTGGGGGACTAGCGCCGAACACCGGGGAGCTGTTTTTT | CASSHPLGGLAPNTGELFF
TRBD2 | TRBJ2-1 | TRBV24-1 | NA | TGTGCCACCAGTGACGGTGAGGCGGGGGACAATGAGCAGTTCTTC | CATSDGEAGDNEQFF
TRBD1 | TRBJ2-1 | TRBV19 | NA | TGTGCCAGTACCGGGACAGGCTTTTTCCAGTTCTTC | CASTGTGFFQFF
TRBD1 | TRBJ1-1 | TRBV15 | once | TGTGCCACCGGACGACAGGGCATGAACACTGAAGCTTTCTTT | CATGRQGMNTEAFF